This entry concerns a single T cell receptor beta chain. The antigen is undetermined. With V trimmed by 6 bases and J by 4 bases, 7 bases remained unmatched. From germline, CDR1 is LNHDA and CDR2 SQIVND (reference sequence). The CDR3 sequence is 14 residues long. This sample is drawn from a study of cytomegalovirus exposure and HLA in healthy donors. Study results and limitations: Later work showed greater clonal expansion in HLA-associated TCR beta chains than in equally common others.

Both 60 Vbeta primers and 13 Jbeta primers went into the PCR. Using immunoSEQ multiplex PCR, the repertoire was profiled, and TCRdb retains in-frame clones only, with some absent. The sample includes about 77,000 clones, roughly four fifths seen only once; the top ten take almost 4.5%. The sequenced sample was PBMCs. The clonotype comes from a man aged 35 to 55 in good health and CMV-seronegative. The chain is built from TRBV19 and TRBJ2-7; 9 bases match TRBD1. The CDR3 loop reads CASSAGTGTYEQYF. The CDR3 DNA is TGTGCCAGTAGCGCCGGGACAGGGACTTACGAGCAGTACTTC. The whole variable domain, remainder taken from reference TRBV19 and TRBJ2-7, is DGGITQSPKYLFRKEGQNVTLSCEQNLNHDAMYWYRQDPGQGLRLIYYSQIVNDFQKGDIAEGYSVSREKKESFPLTVTSAQKNPTAFYLCASSAGTGTYEQYFGPGTRLTVT.